A single sample is the source of the 10 T cell receptor beta chains below, sequenced in a study of T cell changes during pregnancy in multiple sclerosis. Assay used: immunoSEQ multiplex PCR; TCRdb lists only in-frame clones, some missing. The top ten clones hold 3.5% of a sample with tens of thousands of clones, roughly 94% of them seen once. This sample comprised CD8+ T cells from peripheral blood mononuclear cells, obtained in the third trimester of pregnancy. The source of these receptors is a female donor with multiple sclerosis, enrolled in a pregnancy study.

This chain links TRBV19 with TRBJ2-7; perhaps TRBD1 as D (6 bases). Germline CDR1 reads LNHDA; CDR2 reads SQIVND (reference sequence). V was trimmed by 5 bases and J by 5 bases, leaving 13 bases between them. CDR3 length: 13 residues. The chain's CDR3 is CASSPLPGDEQYF. DNA for the CDR3: TGTGCCAGTAGTCCCCTGCCAGGGGACGAGCAGTACTTC.

The chain has TRBV4-3 and TRBJ2-1; D ambiguous. The V and J ends lost 0 bases and 1 base respectively, with 13 bases between them. The CDR3 has 17 amino acids. Germline loops: CDR1 LGHNA, CDR2 YSLEER. The CDR3 sequence: CASSQDSPVSSYNEQFF. The CDR3 nucleotides are TGCGCCAGCAGCCAAGACTCACCGGTGAGTTCCTACAATGAGCAGTTCTTC.

The chain combines TRBV29-1 with TRBJ2-7; TRBD2 aligns across 7 bases. The CDR3 is made up of 15 amino acids. Germline CDR1 reads SQVTM; CDR2 reads ANQGSEA. J lost 0 bases, V lost 6 bases, and 11 bases had no gene match. The chain's CDR3 is CSVPTWGGSSYEQYF. As DNA, the CDR3 is TGCAGCGTGCCAACCTGGGGGGGAAGCTCCTACGAGCAGTACTTC.

The chain recombines TRBV7-9 with TRBJ2-7; TRBD2 agrees at 7 bases. The V and J ends lost 6 bases and 5 bases, in that order; junction bases with no gene match: 13. The CDR3 covers 15 residues. The germline gives CDR1 SEHNR, CDR2 FQNEAQ (reference sequence). CDR3 residues: CASSFAAGRLNEQYF. CDR3 nucleotide sequence: TGTGCCAGCAGTTTCGCAGCGGGAAGGCTCAACGAGCAGTACTTC.

This clone was seen only once. The chain employs TRBV2 and TRBJ1-1; a possible D gene is TRBD1 (5 bases). Germline loops: CDR1 SNHLY, CDR2 FYNNEI. The V end was cut by 6 bases, the J end by 1 base, with 9 bases between. The CDR3 extends over 13 amino acids. The CDR3 sequence is CASRLTGNTEAFF. In nucleotides, the CDR3 is TGTGCCAGCAGGTTAACAGGGAACACTGAAGCTTTCTTT. Using reference TRBV2 and TRBJ1-1 for the parts outside the CDR3, the full variable domain is EPEVTQTPSHQVTQMGQEVILRCVPISNHLYFYWYRQILGQKVEFLVSFYNNEISEKSEIFDDQFSVERPDGSNFTLKIRSTKLEDSAMYFCASRLTGNTEAFFGQGTRLTVV.

This chain joins TRBV29-1 and TRBJ2-7; TRBD1 matches 7 bases. Germline CDR1 is SQVTM and CDR2 is ANQGSEA. J lost 0 bases, V lost 5 bases, and 7 bases had no gene match. The CDR3 has 14 amino acids. The chain's CDR3 is CSVPTGASSYEQYF. The CDR3 region has the DNA TGCAGCGTTCCCACAGGGGCCAGCTCCTACGAGCAGTACTTC.

The CDR3 spells CASSVANSYNEQFF. For the CDR3, the DNA is TGTGCCAGCAGTGTAGCGAACTCCTACAATGAGCAGTTCTTC. J is TRBJ2-1 and V is TRBV27, with D possibly matching TRBD2 (5 bases). The ends were cut back, 5 bases at V and 0 bases at J, with 8 bases in the middle. The CDR3 loop spans 14 amino acids. The germline V gene has CDR1 MNHEY and CDR2 SMNVEV (reference sequence).

This rearrangement joins TRBV19 to TRBJ1-5; D perhaps matches TRBD1 (5 bases). The CDR3 is 15 amino acids. Looked up from germline, CDR1 is LNHDA and CDR2 is SQIVND (reference sequence). With 5 bases removed from V and 2 bases from J, the gap between germline ends came to 13 bases. The CDR3 protein is CASSLGAGGNQPQHF. The CDR3 DNA reads as TGTGCCAGTAGTCTAGGGGCCGGCGGCAATCAGCCCCAGCATTTT.

The chain employs TRBV7-9 and TRBJ2-3, with a weak D call TRBD2 (5 bases). The CDR3 has 16 amino acids. The V and J ends lost 5 bases and 0 bases respectively, with 15 bases between them. The germline CDR1 and CDR2 sequences are SEHNR and FQNEAQ (reference sequence). DNA of the CDR3: TGTGCCAGCAGCCCCCGCACGGGGTGGAGCACAGATACGCAGTATTTT. This encodes CASSPRTGWSTDTQYF.

This chain links TRBV30 with TRBJ1-5; TRBD1 is a possible D gene (5 bases). The CDR3 has 13 residues. Deletions cut 8 bases from V and 4 bases from J, with 15 bases between. The germline V gene encodes CDR1 GTSNPN and CDR2 SVGIG (reference sequence). Written as DNA, the CDR3 is TGTGCCGTTGGCCCGGGGGAGAATCAGCCCCAGCATTTT. Its protein is CAVGPGENQPQHF.